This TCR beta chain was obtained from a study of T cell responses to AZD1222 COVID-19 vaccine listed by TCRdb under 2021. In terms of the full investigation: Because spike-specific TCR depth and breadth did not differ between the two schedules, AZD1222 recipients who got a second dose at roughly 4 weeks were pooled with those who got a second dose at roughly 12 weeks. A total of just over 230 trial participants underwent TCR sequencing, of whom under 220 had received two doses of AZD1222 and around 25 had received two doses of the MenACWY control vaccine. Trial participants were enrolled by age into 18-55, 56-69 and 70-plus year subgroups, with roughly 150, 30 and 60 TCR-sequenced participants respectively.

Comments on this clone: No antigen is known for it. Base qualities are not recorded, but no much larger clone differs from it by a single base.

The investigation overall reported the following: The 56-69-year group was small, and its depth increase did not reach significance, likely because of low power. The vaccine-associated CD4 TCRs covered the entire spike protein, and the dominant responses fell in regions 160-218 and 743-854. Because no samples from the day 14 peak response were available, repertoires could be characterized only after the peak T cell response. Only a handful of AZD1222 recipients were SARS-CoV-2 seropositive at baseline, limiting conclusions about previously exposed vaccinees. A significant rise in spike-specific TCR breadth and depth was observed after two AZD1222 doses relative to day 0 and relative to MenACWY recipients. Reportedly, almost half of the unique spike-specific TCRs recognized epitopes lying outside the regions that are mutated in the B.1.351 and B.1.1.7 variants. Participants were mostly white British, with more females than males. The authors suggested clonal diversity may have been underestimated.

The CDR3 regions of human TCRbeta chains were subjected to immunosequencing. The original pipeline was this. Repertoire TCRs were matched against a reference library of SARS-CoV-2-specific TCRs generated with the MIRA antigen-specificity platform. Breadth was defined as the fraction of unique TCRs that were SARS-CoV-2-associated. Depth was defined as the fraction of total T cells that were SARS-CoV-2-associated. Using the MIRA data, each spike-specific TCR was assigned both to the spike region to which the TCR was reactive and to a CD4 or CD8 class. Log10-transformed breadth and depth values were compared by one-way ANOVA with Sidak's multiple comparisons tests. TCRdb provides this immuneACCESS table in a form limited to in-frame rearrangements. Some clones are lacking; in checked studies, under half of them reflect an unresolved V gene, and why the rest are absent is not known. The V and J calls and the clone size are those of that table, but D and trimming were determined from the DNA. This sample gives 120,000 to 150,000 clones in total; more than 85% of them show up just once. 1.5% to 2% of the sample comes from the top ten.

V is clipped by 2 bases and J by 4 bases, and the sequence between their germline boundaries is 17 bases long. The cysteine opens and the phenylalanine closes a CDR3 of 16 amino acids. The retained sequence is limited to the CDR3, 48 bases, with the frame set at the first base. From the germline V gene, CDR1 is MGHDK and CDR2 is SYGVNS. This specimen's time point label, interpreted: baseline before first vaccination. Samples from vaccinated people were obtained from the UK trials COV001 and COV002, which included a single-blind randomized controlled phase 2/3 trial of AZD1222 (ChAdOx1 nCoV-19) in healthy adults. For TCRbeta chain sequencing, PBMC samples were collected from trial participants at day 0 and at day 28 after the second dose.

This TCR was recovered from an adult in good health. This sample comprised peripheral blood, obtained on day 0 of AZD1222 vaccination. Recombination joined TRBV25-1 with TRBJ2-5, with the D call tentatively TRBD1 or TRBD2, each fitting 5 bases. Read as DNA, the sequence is TGTGCCAGCAGTGAAGTCCGGGGCAGCGGTGGAGAGACCCAGTACTTC. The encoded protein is CASSEVRGSGGETQYF.